A single sample is the source of the 2 T cell receptor beta chains below, sequenced in a study of blood T cell repertoires in COVID-19. The assay was immunoSEQ multiplex PCR, and TCRdb's table has in-frame clones only and misses some. The sample lists approximately 300,000 clones, about nine tenths occurring once. Input material: PBMCs or T cells enriched from blood (not recorded which). The receptor set was obtained from a man under 40 who had recovered from COVID-19.

The chain recombines TRBV28 with TRBJ1-5; 7 bases align to TRBD1. The V gene end was trimmed by 6 bases and the J gene end by 0 bases; junction bases not matched to a gene: 11. CDR1 is MDHEN and CDR2 is SYDVKM in the germline V gene. The CDR3 is made up of 17 amino acids. CDR3 sequence: CASSLGQAPYSNQPQHF. CDR3 bases: TGTGCCAGCAGCCTCGGACAGGCTCCCTATAGCAATCAGCCCCAGCATTTT.

This sequence joins TRBV28 and TRBJ1-5; maybe TRBD1 (6 bases). Germline CDR1 reads MDHEN; CDR2 reads SYDVKM. V shed 3 bases and J shed 3 bases, with 9 bases lying between them. The CDR3 contains 14 residues. CDR3 protein: CASSFSGVNQPQHF. CDR3 nucleotides: TGTGCCAGCAGTTTTTCAGGGGTCAATCAGCCCCAGCATTTT. Using reference TRBV28 and TRBJ1-5 for the parts outside the CDR3, the full variable domain is DVKVTQSSRYLVKRTGEKVFLECVQDMDHENMFWYRQDPGLGLRLIYFSYDVKMKEKGDIPEGYSVSREKKERFSLILESASTNQTSMYLCASSFSGVNQPQHFGDGTRLSIL.